This T cell receptor (beta chain) derives from a study of blood T cell repertoires in COVID-19. Here immunoSEQ multiplex PCR was the method, and the copy in TCRdb shows in-frame clones only, minus some. The repertoire holds over 350,000 clones, with approximately 90% as singletons. Per germline, CDR1 MNHEY and CDR2 SMNVEV (reference sequence). V was cut by 2 bases and J by 5 bases, with 9 bases left in between. The CDR3 runs 13 residues. Sequenced material: PBMCs or T cells enriched from blood (not recorded which). The chain employs TRBV27 and TRBJ1-1; perhaps TRBD1 as D (6 bases). This sequence originates from a woman between 45 and 60 years old who had recovered from COVID-19. CDR3 amino acids: CASSLNRVTEAFF. DNA of the CDR3: TGTGCCAGCAGTTTAAACAGGGTTACTGAAGCTTTCTTT.